The 5 T cell receptor beta chains presented below share a single source sample, sequenced in a study of T cells after yellow fever vaccination. TCRdb ran MiXCR on the 5' RACE reads and lists one entry per CDR3 protein. The table has around 260,000 distinct CDR3 sequences, around 5.2% seen once. Source: CD4+ T cells sorted from PBMCs, taken on the day of the yellow fever booster vaccination. The receptors stem from a man between 18 and 29 years old who received the YFV17D yellow fever vaccine.

The genes are TRBV6-5 and TRBJ1-5, with D tentatively TRBD1 (6 bases). The CDR3 sequence is 15 residues long. Trimming shortened V by 5 bases and J by 11 bases, and 22 bases separated the two germline ends. Germline V gene data show CDR1 as MNHEY and CDR2 as SVGAGI. CDR3 sequence: CASSTYRDTISAQHF. CDR3 sequence (DNA): TGTGCCAGCAGTACGTACCGGGACACCATTTCAGCCCAGCATTTT.

This clonotype was detected ten times or more. V and J are TRBV5-1 and TRBJ2-5, with D possibly TRBD1 on 6 matching bases. The germline V gene has CDR1 SGHRS and CDR2 YFSETQ. The ends were cut back, 4 bases at V and 3 bases at J, with 13 bases in the middle. The CDR3 has 14 residues. The CDR3 DNA sequence: TGCGCCAGCAGCGAATTACAGGGTAAAGAGACCCAGTACTTC. Its translation is CASSELQGKETQYF. Using reference TRBV5-1 and TRBJ2-5 for the parts outside the CDR3, the full variable domain is KAGVTQTPRYLIKTRGQQVTLSCSPISGHRSVSWYQQTPGQGLQFLFEYFSETQRNKGNFPGRFSGRQFSNSRSEMNVSTLELGDSALYLCASSELQGKETQYFGPGTRLLVL.

This clonotype was seen only a few times. The chain employs TRBV10-3 and TRBJ2-3; 8 bases match TRBD1. The CDR3 has 15 residues. V was pared by 6 bases and J by 3 bases, with 8 bases of the junction left unmatched. CDR1 ENHRY and CDR2 SYGVKD come from the germline V gene. The CDR3: CAISLRTGMTDTQYF. CDR3 nucleotides: TGTGCCATCAGCCTTCGGACAGGGATGACAGATACGCAGTATTTT.

About this clonotype: The junction and the germline gene differ at one end; a read error may be behind it. V and J are TRBV20-1 and TRBJ1-4; D unclear. From germline, CDR1 is DFQATT and CDR2 SNEGSKA (reference sequence). The CDR3 contains 12 residues. CDR3: CSAPDTPSRLAF. The CDR3 DNA follows: TGCAGTGCCCCTGACACCCCGTCCCGCCTGGCTTTT.

At least ten counts were recorded for this clonotype. The chain has TRBV12-3 or TRBV12-4 and TRBJ1-1; D may be TRBD1 (5 bases). The V gene lost 4 bases and the J gene lost 4 bases, with 13 bases spanning the gap. This CDR3 spans 14 amino acids. The CDR3 is CASSSRQGRTEAFF. The CDR3 nucleotides are TGTGCCAGCAGTTCCAGGCAGGGACGCACTGAAGCTTTCTTT.